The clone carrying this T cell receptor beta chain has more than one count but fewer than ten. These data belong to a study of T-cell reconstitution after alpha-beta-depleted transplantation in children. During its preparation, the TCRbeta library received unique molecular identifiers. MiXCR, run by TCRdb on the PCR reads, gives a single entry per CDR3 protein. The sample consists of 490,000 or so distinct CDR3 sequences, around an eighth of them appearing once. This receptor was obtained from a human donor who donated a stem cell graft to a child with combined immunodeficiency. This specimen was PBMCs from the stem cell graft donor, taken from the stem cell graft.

The CDR3 DNA reads TGTGCCAGCAGTTACTCCACCGGGCTTGAAGCTTTCTTT. Its protein is CASSYSTGLEAFF. V is TRBV6-5 and J is TRBJ1-1; D unclear. Trimming pared 0 bases from V and 7 bases from J, leaving 9 bases between. CDR1 and CDR2 (germline): MNHEY, SVGAGI. This CDR3 contains 13 residues.